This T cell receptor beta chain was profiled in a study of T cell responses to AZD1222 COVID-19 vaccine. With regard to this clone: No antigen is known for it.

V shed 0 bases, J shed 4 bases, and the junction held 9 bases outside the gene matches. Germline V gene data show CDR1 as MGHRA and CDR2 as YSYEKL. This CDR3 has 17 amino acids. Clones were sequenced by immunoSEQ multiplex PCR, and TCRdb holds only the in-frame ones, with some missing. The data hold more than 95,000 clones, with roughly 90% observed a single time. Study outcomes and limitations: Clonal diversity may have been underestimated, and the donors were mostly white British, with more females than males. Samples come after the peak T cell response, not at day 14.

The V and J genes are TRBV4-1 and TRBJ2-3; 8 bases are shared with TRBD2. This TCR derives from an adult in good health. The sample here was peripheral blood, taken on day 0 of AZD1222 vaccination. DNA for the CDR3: TGCGCCAGCAGCCAAGATGTGCGGACTAGCTTTCCAGATACGCAGTATTTT. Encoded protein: CASSQDVRTSFPDTQYF.